Presented here are 4 T cell receptor beta chains from one specimen sequenced in a study of blood T cell repertoires in COVID-19. TCRdb keeps only in-frame clones here, not all; method: immunoSEQ multiplex PCR. The sample yields around 200,000 clones, around 84% seen once. Sequencing was done on a sample of peripheral blood. These receptor sequences come from a man younger than 45 with active or convalescent COVID-19.

The sample holds a few counts of this clone. The gene calls are TRBV11-2 and TRBJ1-5, with 7 nucleotides matching TRBD1. The CDR3 is 17 amino acids. Germline lookup yields CDR1 SGHAT and CDR2 FQNNGV. Germline trimming cut 5 bases from V and 7 bases from J; bases unmatched to any gene: 17. CDR3 loop: CASSRLGQTGPTQPQHF. As DNA, the CDR3 is TGTGCCAGCAGCCGCCTCGGACAGACAGGGCCTACACAGCCCCAGCATTTT.

In this sample, this clone turned up a few times. V and J are TRBV4-1 and TRBJ1-5; 7 nucleotides align to TRBD1. This CDR3 region has 16 residues. Germline CDR1 MGHRA, CDR2 YSYEKL. V lost 3 bases to trimming and J lost 3 bases; unmatched junction nucleotides: 8. The CDR3 bases are TGCGCCAGCAGCCAGATAGGGGGCCAGGTCAATCAGCCCCAGCATTTT. Its protein is CASSQIGGQVNQPQHF.

For the CDR3, the DNA is TGTGCCAGCAGCCCAGGGACTAGCAATACGCAGTATTTT. This translates into CASSPGTSNTQYF. The J gene is TRBJ2-3, the V gene TRBV28; TRBD2 aligns across 9 bases. The CDR3 contains 13 residues. Germline V gives CDR1 MDHEN, CDR2 SYDVKM. Unmatched junction bases numbered 5, after V lost 6 bases and J lost 7 bases.

The CDR3 reads CASSPWDSSYNEQFF. Here the CDR3 DNA reads TGTGCCAGCAGCCCCTGGGACAGTTCCTACAATGAGCAGTTCTTC. V and J are TRBV7-2 and TRBJ2-1, with 7 bases matching TRBD1. The J segment lost 1 base and the V segment lost 5 bases, leaving 5 bases of the junction unmatched. Germline V gives CDR1 SGHTA, CDR2 FQGNSA. This CDR3 contains 15 residues.